The rows below give T cell receptor beta chains drawn from one sample of a study of blood T cell repertoires in COVID-19. TCRdb's copy holds only in-frame clones and misses some; the assay was immunoSEQ multiplex PCR. The sample yields about 130,000 clones, around 87% seen once. Specimen: peripheral blood. The receptors shown here come from a woman aged 45-60 years who had recovered from COVID-19. Each CDR3 is given with its conserved first and last residue. D genes are given only for firm matches. The size of a clone is reported for some rows only, either as once, few or many, or as a class for expanded clones.

d_call	clone_size	v_call	j_call	cdr3_aa	cdr3_nt
TRBD2	NA	TRBV5-1	TRBJ2-1	CASSLDPGGINEQFF	TGCGCCAGCAGCTTGGATCCGGGGGGAATCAATGAGCAGTTCTTC
NA	NA	TRBV5-8	TRBJ1-4	CASSLREIGNEKLFF	TGTGCCAGCAGCTTACGGGAAATAGGGAATGAAAAACTGTTTTTT
TRBD1	NA	TRBV5-8	TRBJ2-7	CASSWRTGGSEQYF	TGTGCCAGCAGCTGGAGGACAGGTGGCTCCGAGCAGTACTTC
NA	NA	TRBV30	TRBJ1-6	CAWNRGGNSPLHF	TGTGCCTGGAACCGGGGGGGGAATTCACCCCTCCACTTT
NA	NA	TRBV6-5	TRBJ1-2	CASRDRQTTNYGYTF	TGTGCCAGCAGGGACAGACAAACTACTAACTATGGCTACACCTTC
NA	NA	TRBV2	TRBJ1-1	CASKGETNTEAFF	TGTGCCAGCAAGGGGGAGACGAACACTGAAGCTTTCTTT
NA	NA	TRBV19	TRBJ1-5	CASSWAYNQPQHF	TGTGCCAGTAGTTGGGCATACAATCAGCCCCAGCATTTT
NA	NA	TRBV7-8	TRBJ2-5	CASSLGLQETQYF	TGTGCCAGCAGCTTAGGTCTACAAGAGACCCAGTACTTC
NA	NA	TRBV6-5	TRBJ1-5	CANGRGDQPQHF	TGTGCCAACGGCCGGGGAGATCAGCCCCAGCATTTT
TRBD1	few	TRBV15	TRBJ1-5	CATSAVTGGSNQPQHF	TGTGCCACCAGCGCTGTGACAGGGGGTAGCAATCAGCCCCAGCATTTT
NA	NA	TRBV2	TRBJ1-1	CASRWEPLDTEAFF	TGTGCCAGCAGATGGGAGCCTCTCGACACTGAAGCTTTCTTT
TRBD1	once	TRBV7-2	TRBJ2-7	CASSSGQGPAYEQYF	TGTGCCAGCAGCTCGGGACAGGGCCCGGCCTACGAGCAGTACTTC
NA	NA	TRBV6-1	TRBJ2-4	CASSERGSGGKKRIQYF	TGTGCCAGCAGTGAAAGGGGGTCGGGGGGTAAAAAACGCATTCAGTACTTC
TRBD1	few	TRBV29-1	TRBJ1-2	CSVLTGGSGYTF	TGCAGCGTATTGACAGGGGGCAGTGGCTACACCTTC
TRBD2	NA	TRBV7-9	TRBJ2-3	CASSSSSGREDTQYF	TGTGCCAGCAGCTCCTCTAGCGGGAGGGAGGATACGCAGTATTTT
NA	NA	TRBV5-1	TRBJ2-1	CASSWGTGSYNEQFF	TGCGCCAGCAGTTGGGGGACTGGCTCCTACAATGAGCAGTTCTTC
NA	NA	TRBV18	TRBJ1-1	CASSPVLTGKMNTEAFF	TGTGCCAGCTCACCCGTTCTGACAGGAAAGATGAACACTGAAGCTTTCTTT
NA	NA	TRBV4-2	TRBJ2-1	CASSPSQRSSYNEQFF	TGTGCCAGCAGCCCTTCCCAGCGAAGCTCCTACAATGAGCAGTTCTTC
TRBD2	NA	TRBV4-2	TRBJ2-7	CASSPAGGAVEQYF	TGTGCCAGCAGCCCGGCCGGGGGGGCTGTCGAGCAGTACTTC
NA	NA	TRBV21-1	TRBJ2-3	CASSPGTRSVLVSTDTQYF	TGTGCCAGCAGTCCCGGGACTAGGTCCGTTTTGGTTAGCACAGATACGCAGTATTTT
NA	NA	TRBV6-5	TRBJ1-1	CASSYSFEGATEAFF	TGTGCCAGCAGTTACTCGTTTGAGGGAGCCACTGAAGCTTTCTTT
NA	NA	TRBV2	TRBJ2-7	CAASPTSGLSYEQYF	TGTGCCGCCTCGCCAACGAGCGGCCTATCCTACGAGCAGTACTTC